This T cell receptor (beta chain) was identified during a study of OX40 agonist ivuxolimab in advanced cancers. Method: immunoSEQ multiplex PCR; TCRdb's copy keeps in-frame clones and lacks some. The data hold about 70,000 clones, with around 84% observed a single time. Germline-derived CDR1 and CDR2 are KGHSH and LQKENI. CDR3 length: 15 amino acids. V gave up 3 bases and J gave up 0 bases, with 11 bases separating them. The chain is built from TRBV18 and TRBJ1-2; D may be TRBD1 (5 bases). The TCR sequence derives from an adult with an advanced solid tumor such as melanoma, head and neck, liver or kidney cancer. The source material was CD4+ or CD8+ T cells sorted from blood, sampled in a trial of the OX40 agonist ivuxolimab. In nucleotides, the CDR3 is TGTGCCAGCTCACCCCGACAGACGTCTAACTATGGCTACACCTTC. The encoded protein is CASSPRQTSNYGYTF.